This T cell receptor (beta chain) was found in a study of blood T cells in healthy people across ages. Study-wide points: Estimates drawn from one million T cells were deemed to understate diversity. Observed TCR beta diversity per million T cells went down as age went up. This fall followed a roughly linear course with age.

This clonotype was seen only a few times. The antigen is not known. The CDR3 is 17 amino acids. Germline V gene data show CDR1 as SGHTA and CDR2 as FQGNSA. Trimming took 7 bases from V and 4 from J; bases not matched to a gene: 18. Next came a second PCR, run for roughly 7 to 12 cycles, which used a sample-barcoded 5' primer along with a J-beta primer mix. Tagging of each cDNA molecule was performed by a template-switch adaptor with 12 random nucleotides. TCRdb re-analysed the 5' RACE reads in MiXCR, keeping a single row per CDR3 protein. The repertoire holds about 560,000 distinct CDR3 sequences, with roughly a quarter as singletons. This sample was also put to use in a study of T cells of mothers and their children. Per that study: Detection of persistent microchimeric T cell clones did not occur.

V is TRBV7-2 and J is TRBJ1-2, with 7 bases aligning to TRBD1. The sequencing sample was made of blood. This receptor was taken from a boy younger than 10 in good health. The DNA of the CDR3 is TGTGCCAGCACCCGACAGGAGACAGGGAGCGGATTCTATGGCTACACCTTC. Translated, it gives CASTRQETGSGFYGYTF.